This T cell receptor beta chain was sequenced for a study of blood T cell repertoires in COVID-19. Across the whole study: The United States, Italy and Spain provided the acute and convalescent COVID-19 samples. Sources were T cells, B-cell-depleted T cells, or PBMCs; the material itself was cDNA or gDNA.

Under the authors' procedure: Amplification of reference gene primers was used by the study to estimate nucleated cell counts. Repertoires were generated with immunoSEQ multiplex PCR, while TCRdb's copy carries only in-frame clones and drops some. Clone size and the V and J calls come from that table; the DNA yielded D and trimming. The repertoire consists of about 170,000 clones, with more than 70% occurring once and the leading ten covering about 2.1%. The CDR3 has 16 amino acids. In germline, CDR1 is LGHDT, CDR2 YNNKEL (reference sequence). The V gene end was trimmed by 3 bases and the J gene end by 8 bases; junction bases not matched to a gene: 12.

This chain joins TRBV3-1 (or the pseudogene TRBV3-2) and TRBJ1-2; TRBD1 agrees at 10 bases. The sequence was obtained from a man in his fifties or sixties who had recovered from COVID-19. The sequenced sample was peripheral blood. The CDR3 loop is CASSQPRDRGGRGYTF. The CDR3 DNA sequence: TGTGCCAGCAGCCAGCCCCGGGACAGGGGTGGCAGGGGCTACACCTTC.